Here is one TCR beta chain with its context. Its cognate antigen is unknown. This entry comes from a study of shared clonotypes between healthy human individuals. General study results and limits: Naive subsets typically showed greater estimated richness than memory subsets.

Repertoires were generated with immunoSEQ multiplex PCR, while TCRdb's copy carries only in-frame clones and drops some. The table lists roughly 700,000 clones, under 80% of them singletons. Sequenced sample: memory CD4+ T cells sorted from blood. The subset here: CD45RA-negative fraction. This TCR was recovered from a woman aged 25 to 39 in good health.

The CDR3 region has the DNA TGTGCCAGCAGCAAAGATAGGGGGAGTGGAGAAGATACGCAGTATTTT. Its protein is CASSKDRGSGEDTQYF. The chain combines TRBV21-1 with TRBJ2-3; TRBD1 was called by the table and not checked on the DNA. TRBV21-1 is deemed a pseudogene. The CDR3 length is 16 residues.